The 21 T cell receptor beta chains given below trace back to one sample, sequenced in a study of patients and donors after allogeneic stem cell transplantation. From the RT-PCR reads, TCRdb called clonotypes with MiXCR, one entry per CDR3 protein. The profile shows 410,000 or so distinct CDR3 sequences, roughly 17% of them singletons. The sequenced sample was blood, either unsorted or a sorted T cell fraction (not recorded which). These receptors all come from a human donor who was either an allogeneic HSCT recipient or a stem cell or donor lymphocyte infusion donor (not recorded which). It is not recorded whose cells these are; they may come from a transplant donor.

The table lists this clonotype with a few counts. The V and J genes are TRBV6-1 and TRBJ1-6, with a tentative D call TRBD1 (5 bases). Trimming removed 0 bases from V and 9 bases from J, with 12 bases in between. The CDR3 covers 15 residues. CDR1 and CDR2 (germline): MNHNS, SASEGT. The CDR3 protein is CASSEATGAGSPLHF. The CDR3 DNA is TGTGCCAGCAGTGAAGCAACCGGGGCTGGTTCACCCCTCCACTTT.

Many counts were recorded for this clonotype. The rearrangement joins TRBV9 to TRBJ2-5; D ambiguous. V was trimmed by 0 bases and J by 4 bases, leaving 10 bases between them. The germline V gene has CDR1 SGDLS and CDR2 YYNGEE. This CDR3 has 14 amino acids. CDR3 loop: CASSVGVDGETQYF. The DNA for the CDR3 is TGTGCCAGCAGCGTAGGGGTAGACGGAGAGACCCAGTACTTC.

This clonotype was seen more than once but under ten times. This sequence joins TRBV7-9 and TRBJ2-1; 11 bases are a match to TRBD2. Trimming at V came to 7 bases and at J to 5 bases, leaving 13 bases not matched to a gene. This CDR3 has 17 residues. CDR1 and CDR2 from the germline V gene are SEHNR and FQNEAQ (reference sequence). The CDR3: CASNTYWASGRNNEQFF. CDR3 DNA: TGTGCCAGCAACACCTACTGGGCTAGCGGGAGGAACAATGAGCAGTTCTTC.

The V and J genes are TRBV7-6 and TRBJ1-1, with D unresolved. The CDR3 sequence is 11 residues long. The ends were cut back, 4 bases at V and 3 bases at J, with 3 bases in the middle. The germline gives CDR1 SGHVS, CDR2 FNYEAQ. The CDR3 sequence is CASSSDTEAFF. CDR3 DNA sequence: TGTGCCAGCAGCTCGGACACTGAAGCTTTCTTT.

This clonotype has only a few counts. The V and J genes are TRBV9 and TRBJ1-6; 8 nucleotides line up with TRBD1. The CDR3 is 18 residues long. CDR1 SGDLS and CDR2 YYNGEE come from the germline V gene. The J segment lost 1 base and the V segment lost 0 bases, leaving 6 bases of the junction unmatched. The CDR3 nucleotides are TGTGCCAGCAGCGTAGCCTCCGACAGGGGATCCTATAATTCACCCCTCCACTTT. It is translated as CASSVASDRGSYNSPLHF. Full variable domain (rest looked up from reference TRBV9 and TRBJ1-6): DSGVTQTPKHLITATGQRVTLRCSPRSGDLSVYWYQQSLDQGLQFLIQYYNGEERAKGNILERFSAQQFPDLHSELNLSSLELGDSALYFCASSVASDRGSYNSPLHFGNGTRLTVT.

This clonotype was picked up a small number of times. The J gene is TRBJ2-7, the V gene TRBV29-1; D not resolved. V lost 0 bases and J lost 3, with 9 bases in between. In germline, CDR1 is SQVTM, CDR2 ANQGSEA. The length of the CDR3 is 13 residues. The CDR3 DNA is TGCAGCGTTGAAGAAGAGTATGGCTACGAGCAGTACTTC. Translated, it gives CSVEEEYGYEQYF.

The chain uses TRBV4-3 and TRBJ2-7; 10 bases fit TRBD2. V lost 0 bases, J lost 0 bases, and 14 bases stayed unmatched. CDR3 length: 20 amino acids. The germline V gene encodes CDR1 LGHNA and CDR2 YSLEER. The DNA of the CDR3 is TGCGCCAGCAGCCAAGAAAGGTGGCTAGCGGGGGCCTCGAACTCCTACGAGCAGTACTTC. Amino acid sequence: CASSQERWLAGASNSYEQYF.

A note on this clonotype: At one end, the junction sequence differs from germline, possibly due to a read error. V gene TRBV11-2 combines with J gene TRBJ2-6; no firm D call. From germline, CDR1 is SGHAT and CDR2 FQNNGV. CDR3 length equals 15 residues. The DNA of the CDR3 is TGTGCCAGCACTGCGCACCGCTCTGGGACCAACGTCCTGACTTTC. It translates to CASTAHRSGTNVLTF.

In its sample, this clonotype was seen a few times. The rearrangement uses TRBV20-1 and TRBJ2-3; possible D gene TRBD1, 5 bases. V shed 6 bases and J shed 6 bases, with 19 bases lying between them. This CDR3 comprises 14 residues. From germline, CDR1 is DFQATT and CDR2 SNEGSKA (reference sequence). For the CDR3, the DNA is TGCAGTGCCTCTATAGGCTTCAGGGCGGATACGCAGTATTTT. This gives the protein CSASIGFRADTQYF.

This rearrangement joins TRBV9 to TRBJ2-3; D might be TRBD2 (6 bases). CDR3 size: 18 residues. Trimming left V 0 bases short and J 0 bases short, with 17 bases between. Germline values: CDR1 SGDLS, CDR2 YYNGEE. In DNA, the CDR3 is TGTGCCAGCAGCGTAGCCTTTGATGCCCGGGGGAGCACAGATACGCAGTATTTT. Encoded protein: CASSVAFDARGSTDTQYF.

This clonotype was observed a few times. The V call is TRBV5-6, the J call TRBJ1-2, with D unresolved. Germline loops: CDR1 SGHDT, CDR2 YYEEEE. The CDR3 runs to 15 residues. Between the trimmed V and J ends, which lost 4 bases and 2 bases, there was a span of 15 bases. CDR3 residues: CASSIVRGRNYGYTF. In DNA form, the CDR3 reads TGTGCCAGCAGCATCGTTCGGGGAAGAAACTATGGCTACACCTTC.

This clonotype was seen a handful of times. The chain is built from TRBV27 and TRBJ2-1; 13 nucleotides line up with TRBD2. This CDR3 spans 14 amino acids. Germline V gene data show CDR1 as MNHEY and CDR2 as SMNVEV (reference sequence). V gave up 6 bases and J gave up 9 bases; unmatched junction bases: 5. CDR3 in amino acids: CASRGTSGTFEQFF. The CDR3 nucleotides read TGTGCCAGCAGAGGGACTAGCGGGACCTTTGAGCAGTTCTTC.

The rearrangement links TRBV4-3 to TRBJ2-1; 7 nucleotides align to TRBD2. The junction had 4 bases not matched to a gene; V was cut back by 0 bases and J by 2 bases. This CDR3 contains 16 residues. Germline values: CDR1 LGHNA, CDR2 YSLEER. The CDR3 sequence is CASSQDRGTTYNEQFF. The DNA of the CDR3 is TGCGCCAGCAGCCAAGATCGAGGGACTACCTACAATGAGCAGTTCTTC.

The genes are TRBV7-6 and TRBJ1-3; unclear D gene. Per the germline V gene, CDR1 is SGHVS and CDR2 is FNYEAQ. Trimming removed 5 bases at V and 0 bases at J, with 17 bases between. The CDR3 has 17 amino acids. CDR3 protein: CASSGRASGFSGNTIYF. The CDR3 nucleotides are TGTGCCAGCAGCGGTAGAGCTTCGGGATTCTCTGGAAACACCATATATTTT.

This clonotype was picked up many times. CDR3 residues: CASTFRTGAVHQPQHF. The CDR3 coding sequence is TGTGCCAGCACCTTTCGGACAGGGGCCGTCCATCAGCCCCAGCATTTT. The chain combines TRBV12-3 or TRBV12-4 with TRBJ1-5, with 9 bases that match TRBD1. CDR3 length: 16 residues. The junction had 12 bases not matched to a gene; V was cut back by 7 bases and J by 5 bases.

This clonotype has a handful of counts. This CDR3 reads CSAYPTEKNEKLFF. CDR3 DNA: TGCAGTGCTTACCCGACTGAGAAGAATGAAAAACTGTTTTTT. This chain uses TRBV20-1 with TRBJ1-4; D call uncertain. Germline-derived CDR1 and CDR2 are DFQATT and SNEGSKA (reference sequence). Trimming stripped 5 bases from V and 5 bases from J, with 15 bases between. CDR3 length: 14 residues.

The CDR3 loop reads CASSLGWGQGPPYEQYF. CDR3 sequence (DNA): TGTGCCAGCAGTTTGGGGTGGGGACAGGGGCCCCCCTACGAGCAGTACTTC. J is TRBJ2-7 and V is TRBV12-3 or TRBV12-4; 10 nucleotides agree with TRBD1. V shed 3 bases and J 2 bases; nucleotides not matched to a gene: 10. The CDR3 totals 17 residues.

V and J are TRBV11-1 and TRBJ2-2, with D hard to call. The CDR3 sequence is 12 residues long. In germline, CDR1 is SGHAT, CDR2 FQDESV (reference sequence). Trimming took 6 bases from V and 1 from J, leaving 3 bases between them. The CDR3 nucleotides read TGTGCCAGCAGGTGGAACACCGGGGAGCTGTTTTTT. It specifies CASRWNTGELFF.

CDR3 DNA sequence: TGTGCCAGCAGCTACGCCGGGACAGGGACCGGGGAGCTGTTTTTT. Protein: CASSYAGTGTGELFF. The gene calls are TRBV7-9 and TRBJ2-2, with 9 positions matching TRBD1. This CDR3 spans 15 amino acids. Germline assignment: CDR1 SEHNR and CDR2 FQNEAQ (reference sequence). With 4 bases clipped from V and 5 bases from J, the junction kept 5 bases outside the gene matches.

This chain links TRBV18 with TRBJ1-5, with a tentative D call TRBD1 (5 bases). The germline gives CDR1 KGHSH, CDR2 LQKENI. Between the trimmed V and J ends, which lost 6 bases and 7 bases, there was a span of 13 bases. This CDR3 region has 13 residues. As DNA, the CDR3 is TGTGCCAGCTCCACCCAGGGTGGGCAGCCCCAGCATTTT. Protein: CASSTQGGQPQHF.

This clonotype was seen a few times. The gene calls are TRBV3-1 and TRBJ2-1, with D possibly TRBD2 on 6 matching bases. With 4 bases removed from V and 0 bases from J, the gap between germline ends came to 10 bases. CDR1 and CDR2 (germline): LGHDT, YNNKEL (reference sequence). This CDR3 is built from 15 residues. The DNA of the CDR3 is TGTGCCAGCAGCCCTCGGGACTCCTCCTACAATGAGCAGTTCTTC. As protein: CASSPRDSSYNEQFF.